This T cell receptor (beta chain) was profiled in a study of shared clonotypes between healthy human individuals. Note on this clone: Its antigen is unknown.

Assay: immunoSEQ multiplex PCR; the TCRdb copy retains only in-frame clones and omits some. The sample has a few million clones; approximately 93% are singletons. Whole-study results and caveats: What rarefaction showed was incomplete sorted-subset sequencing despite large depth. Around 5% of naive CD4 clonotypes were common to a handful of donors.

Division of CD4+ cells produced a CD45RA+ naive subset and a CD45RA-negative memory subset. This CDR3 has 19 amino acids. CDR1 and CDR2 (germline): SGHRS, YFSETQ. V was clipped by 3 bases and J by 3 bases, with 25 bases between them. The specimen was naive CD4+ T cells from PBMCs. Subset noted: CD45RA+ positively selected. V and J are TRBV5-1 and TRBJ2-1; possible D gene TRBD1, 7 bases. This receptor was taken from a man in his late teens or twenties in good health. Some clones in this sample may be carry-over from other donors' samples. The CDR3 nucleotides read TGCGCCAGCAGCTGGATACGGGGGTTACAGGGGCCGAGCTACAATGAGCAGTTCTTC. Translated: CASSWIRGLQGPSYNEQFF.